A single sample is the source of the 15 T cell receptor beta chains below, sequenced in a study of post-analysis software for immune sequencing data. Study-wide results and limits: Patients used about 5 TRBV segments, including TRBV5-6, TRBV5-1 and TRBV20-1, more often than controls.

TCR beta cDNA libraries included unique molecular identifiers. TCRdb reprocessed the PCR reads with MiXCR, giving one entry per CDR3 protein. The sample carries about 190,000 distinct CDR3 sequences, around 30% recorded once. Their target antigens are unknown. Input material: blood. The origin of the receptors is a girl between 2 and 17 years old with multiple sclerosis.

Points on this clonotype: This clone may be a read error of a much larger clone one base away. This rearrangement joins TRBV20-1 to TRBJ1-4; D not resolved. Germline-derived CDR1 and CDR2 are DFQATT and SNEGSKA (reference sequence). CDR3 length: 14 residues. The CDR3 DNA is TGCAGTGCTAGAGATTTACAGTCCAATGAAAAACTGATTTTT. Residues: CSARDLQSNEKLIF.

CDR3 nucleotides: TGTGCCAGCCTAGGTGGCACAGATGCGGAGTATTTT. Translation gives CASLGGTDAEYF. This chain links TRBV12-3 or TRBV12-4 with TRBJ2-3, with D unresolved. CDR3 length: 12 residues. The V end lost 8 bases, the J end lost 13 bases, and 19 bases lay between the germline ends.

The gene calls are TRBV28 and TRBJ2-1, with 7 positions matching TRBD1. The tail of the sequence fits TRBJ2-7 better, so the J call may be wrong. The CDR3 is 15 residues long. Germline CDR1 reads MDHEN; CDR2 reads SYDVKM. Written as DNA, the CDR3 is TGTGCCAGCAGCTTACAGGGGCCCACCTACAATGAGCAGTACTTC. Its protein product is CASSLQGPTYNEQYF.

Details on this clonotype: A single base separates this from a much larger clone, so it may be a read error. The chain links TRBV6-1 to TRBJ2-1; the match to TRBD2 covers 8 bases. V was clipped by 6 bases and J by 5 bases; unmatched bases: 12. Germline loops: CDR1 MNHNS, CDR2 SASEGT. The CDR3 runs to 16 residues. In nucleotides, the CDR3 is TGTGCCAGCAGAGAACCTCCGGGACTAGACGACAATGAGCAGTTCTTC. Protein product: CASREPPGLDDNEQFF.

Many counts were recorded for this clonotype. The chain employs TRBV5-1 and TRBJ2-7; TRBD1 matches 7 bases. CDR3 length: 14 residues. CDR1 and CDR2 from the germline V gene are SGHRS and YFSETQ. J gave up 3 bases and V 4 bases, and 7 bases lay outside the gene matches. The CDR3 nucleotides read TGCGCCAGCAGCGACAGGGTGCCAAACTACGAGCAGTACTTC. Translation: CASSDRVPNYEQYF.

The sample holds many counts of this clonotype. The chain joins TRBV5-1 to TRBJ2-7, with 8 bases aligning to TRBD1. Germline V gene data show CDR1 as SGHRS and CDR2 as YFSETQ. Germline trimming cut 3 bases from V and 3 bases from J; bases unmatched to any gene: 8. The CDR3 contains 15 residues. DNA for the CDR3: TGCGCCAGCAGCTCCACCGGGACAGGTCTCTACGAGCAGTACTTC. Translation: CASSSTGTGLYEQYF. The variable domain in full, with the rest retrieved from reference TRBV5-1 and TRBJ2-7, is KAGVTQTPRYLIKTRGQQVTLSCSPISGHRSVSWYQQTPGQGLQFLFEYFSETQRNKGNFPGRFSGRQFSNSRSEMNVSTLELGDSALYLCASSSTGTGLYEQYFGPGTRLTVT.

In regard to this clonotype: This clone may be a read error of a much larger clone one base away. This rearrangement joins TRBV12-3 or TRBV12-4 to TRBJ2-1, with 8 nucleotides matching TRBD2. The DNA end is a closer match to TRBJ2-7, so the J assignment may be wrong. The CDR3 is made up of 15 amino acids. CDR3 sequence (DNA): TGTGCCAGCAGTGATTCCGGGACTAGAACCGACGAGCAGTACTTC. This codes for CASSDSGTRTDEQYF.

This chain links TRBV12-3 or TRBV12-4 with TRBJ1-3; D uncertain. This CDR3 is 12 amino acids long. V was trimmed by 2 bases and J by 4 bases, leaving 3 bases between them. This CDR3 is CASSLQGNTIYF. The CDR3, as DNA: TGTGCCAGCAGTTTACAGGGAAACACCATATATTTT.

This clonotype was seen at least ten times. The rearrangement joins TRBV10-3 to TRBJ2-7, with TRBD1 identical over 9 bases. This CDR3 has 14 amino acids. Germline CDR1 is ENHRY and CDR2 is SYGVKD. Trimming removed 3 bases from V and 3 bases from J; junction bases left unmatched: 3. CDR3 residues: CAISDKGQGYEQYF. Written as DNA, the CDR3 is TGTGCCATCAGTGACAAGGGACAGGGCTACGAGCAGTACTTC.

There are many counts of this clonotype. The genes are TRBV29-1 and TRBJ2-7, with D hard to call. In germline, CDR1 is SQVTM, CDR2 ANQGSEA. V gave up 0 bases and J gave up 4 bases, with 7 bases separating them. The CDR3 has 12 amino acids. CDR3 amino acids: CSVEDRFYEQYF. As DNA, the CDR3 is TGCAGCGTTGAAGATCGTTTTTACGAGCAGTACTTC.

The table lists this clonotype with many counts. The chain recombines TRBV15 with TRBJ2-3; D is uncertain. The CDR3 contains 13 residues. Deletions cut 3 bases from V and 3 bases from J, with 7 bases between. Per the germline V gene, CDR1 is LNHNV and CDR2 is YYDKDF (reference sequence). CDR3 loop: CATSSLSTDTQYF. Here the CDR3 DNA reads TGTGCCACCAGCAGTCTCTCTACAGATACGCAGTATTTT.

About this clonotype: This sequence may be a read error, since a much larger clone differs from it by one base. The gene calls are TRBV7-9 and TRBJ2-7; 7 positions agree with TRBD2. Germline CDR1 reads SEHNR; CDR2 reads FQNEAQ (reference sequence). The junction had 10 bases not matched to a gene; V was cut back by 3 bases and J by 5 bases. The length of the CDR3 is 15 residues. CDR3 loop: CASSLGLGRANEQYF. Here the CDR3 DNA reads TGTGCCAGCAGCTTGGGCCTAGGGAGGGCCAACGAGCAGTACTTC.

This chain joins TRBV5-5 and TRBJ2-5; D is unresolved. The length of the CDR3 is 15 residues. Germline loops: CDR1 SGHKS, CDR2 YYEKEE (reference sequence). V dropped 2 bases and J dropped 4 bases, with 15 bases sitting between them. CDR3: CASSLGPTNGETQYF. Here the CDR3 DNA reads TGTGCCAGCAGCTTAGGACCCACCAATGGAGAGACCCAGTACTTC. The whole variable domain, filled in from reference TRBV5-5 and TRBJ2-5, reads DAGVTQSPTHLIKTRGQQVTLRCSPISGHKSVSWYQQVLGQGPQFIFQYYEKEERGRGNFPDRFSARQFPNYSSELNVNALLLGDSALYLCASSLGPTNGETQYFGPGTRLLVL.

Worth noting for this clonotype: A much larger clone sits a single nucleotide away, making a read error possible. The genes are TRBV4-1 and TRBJ2-6; D is ambiguous. The CDR3 has 17 amino acids. CDR1 and CDR2 (germline): MGHRA, YSYEKL. CDR3 sequence: CAGSQDADSSGANVLTF. For the CDR3, the DNA is TGCGCCGGCAGCCAAGATGCTGATAGCTCTGGGGCCAACGTCCTGACTTTC.

The rearrangement uses TRBV2 and TRBJ2-5, with D possibly called TRBD1 or TRBD2 (5 bases each). The CDR3 spans 11 residues. CDR1 and CDR2 from the germline V gene are SNHLY and FYNNEI. With 5 bases removed from V and 11 bases from J, the gap between germline ends came to 12 bases. The DNA of the CDR3 is TGTGCCAGCAGTAAAGAGGGGTGGCAGTACTTC. It is translated as CASSKEGWQYF. Full variable domain (rest looked up from reference TRBV2 and TRBJ2-5): EPEVTQTPSHQVTQMGQEVILRCVPISNHLYFYWYRQILGQKVEFLVSFYNNEISEKSEIFDDQFSVERPDGSNFTLKIRSTKLEDSAMYFCASSKEGWQYFGPGTRLLVL.